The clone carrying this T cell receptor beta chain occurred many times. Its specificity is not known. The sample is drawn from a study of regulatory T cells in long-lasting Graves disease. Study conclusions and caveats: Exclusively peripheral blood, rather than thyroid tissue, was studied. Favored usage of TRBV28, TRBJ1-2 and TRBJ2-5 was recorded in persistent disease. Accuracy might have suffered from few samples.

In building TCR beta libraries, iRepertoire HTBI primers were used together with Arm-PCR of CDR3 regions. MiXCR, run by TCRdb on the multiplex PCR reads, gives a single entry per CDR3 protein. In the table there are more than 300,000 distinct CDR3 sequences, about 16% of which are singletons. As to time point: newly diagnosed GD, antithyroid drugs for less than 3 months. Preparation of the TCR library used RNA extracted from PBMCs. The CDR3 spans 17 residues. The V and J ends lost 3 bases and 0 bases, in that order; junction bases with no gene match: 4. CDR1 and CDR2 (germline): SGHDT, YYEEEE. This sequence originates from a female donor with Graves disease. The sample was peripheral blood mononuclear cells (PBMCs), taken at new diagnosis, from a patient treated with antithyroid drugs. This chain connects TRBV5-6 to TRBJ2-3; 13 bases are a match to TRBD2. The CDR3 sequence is CASSYRTSGGSTDTQYF. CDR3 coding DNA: TGTGCCAGCAGCTATCGGACTAGCGGGGGAAGCACAGATACGCAGTATTTT.